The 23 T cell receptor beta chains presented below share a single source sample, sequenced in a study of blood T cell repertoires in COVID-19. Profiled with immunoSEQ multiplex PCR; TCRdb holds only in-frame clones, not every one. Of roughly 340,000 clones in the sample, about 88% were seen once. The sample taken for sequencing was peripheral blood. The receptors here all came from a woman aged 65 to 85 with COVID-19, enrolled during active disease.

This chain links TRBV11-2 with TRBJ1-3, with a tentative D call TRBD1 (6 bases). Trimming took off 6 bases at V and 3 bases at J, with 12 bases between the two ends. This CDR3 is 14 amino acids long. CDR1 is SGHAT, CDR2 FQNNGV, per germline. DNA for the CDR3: TGTGCCAGCAGGGAACAGGGCTTTGGAAACACCATATATTTT. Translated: CASREQGFGNTIYF. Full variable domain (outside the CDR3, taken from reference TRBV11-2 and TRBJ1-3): EAGVAQSPRYKIIEKRQSVAFWCNPISGHATLYWYQQILGQGPKLLIQFQNNGVVDDSQLPKDRFSAERLKGVDSTLKIQPAKLEDSAVYLCASREQGFGNTIYFGEGSWLTVV.

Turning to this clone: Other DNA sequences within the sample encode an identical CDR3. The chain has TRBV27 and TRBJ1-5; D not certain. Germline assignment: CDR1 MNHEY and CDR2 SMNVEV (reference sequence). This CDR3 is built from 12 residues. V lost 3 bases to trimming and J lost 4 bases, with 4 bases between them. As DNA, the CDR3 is TGTGCCAGCAGTTTCCTGAATCAGCCCCAGCATTTT. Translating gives CASSFLNQPQHF.

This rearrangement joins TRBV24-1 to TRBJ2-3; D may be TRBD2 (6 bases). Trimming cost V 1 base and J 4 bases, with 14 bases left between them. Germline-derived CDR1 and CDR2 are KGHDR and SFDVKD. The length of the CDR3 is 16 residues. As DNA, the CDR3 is TGTGCCACCAGTGATTTAGCGGGCCCCAAGTCAGATACGCAGTATTTT. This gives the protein CATSDLAGPKSDTQYF.

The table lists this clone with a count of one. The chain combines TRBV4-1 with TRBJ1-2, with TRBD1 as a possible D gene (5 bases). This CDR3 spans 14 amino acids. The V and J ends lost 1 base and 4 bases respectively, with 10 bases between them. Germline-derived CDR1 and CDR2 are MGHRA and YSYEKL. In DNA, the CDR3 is TGCGCCAGCAGCCAAGGGCAGGGCCCCTATGGCTACACCTTC. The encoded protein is CASSQGQGPYGYTF.

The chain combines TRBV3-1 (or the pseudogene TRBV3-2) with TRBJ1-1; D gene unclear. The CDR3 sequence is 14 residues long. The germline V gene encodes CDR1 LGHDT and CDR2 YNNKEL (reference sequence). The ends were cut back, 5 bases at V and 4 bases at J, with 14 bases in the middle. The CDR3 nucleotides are TGTGCCAGCAGCAAATCCCTGCGGGGCACTGAAGCTTTCTTT. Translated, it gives CASSKSLRGTEAFF.

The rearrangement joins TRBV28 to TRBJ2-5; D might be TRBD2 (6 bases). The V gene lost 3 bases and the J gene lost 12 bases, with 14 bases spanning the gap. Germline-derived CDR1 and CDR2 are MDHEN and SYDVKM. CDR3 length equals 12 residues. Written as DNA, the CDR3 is TGTGCCAGCAGTTTTTTAGCGGCACTAAAGTACTTC. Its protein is CASSFLAALKYF. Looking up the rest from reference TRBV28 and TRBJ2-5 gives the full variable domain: DVKVTQSSRYLVKRTGEKVFLECVQDMDHENMFWYRQDPGLGLRLIYFSYDVKMKEKGDIPEGYSVSREKKERFSLILESASTNQTSMYLCASSFLAALKYFGPGTRLLVL.

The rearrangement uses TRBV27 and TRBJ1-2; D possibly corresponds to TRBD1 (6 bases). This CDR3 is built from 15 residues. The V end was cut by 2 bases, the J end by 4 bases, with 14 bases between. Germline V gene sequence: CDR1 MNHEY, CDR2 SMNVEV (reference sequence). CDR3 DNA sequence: TGTGCCAGCAGTTTAGTTGGGGGCAGGGCCTATGGCTACACCTTC. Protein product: CASSLVGGRAYGYTF.

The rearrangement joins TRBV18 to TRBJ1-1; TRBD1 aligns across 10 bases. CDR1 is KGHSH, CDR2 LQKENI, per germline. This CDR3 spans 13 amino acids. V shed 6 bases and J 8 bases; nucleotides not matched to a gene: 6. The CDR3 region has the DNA TGTGCCAGCTCGTCCCGGGACAGGGGAGAAGCTTTCTTT. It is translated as CASSSRDRGEAFF.

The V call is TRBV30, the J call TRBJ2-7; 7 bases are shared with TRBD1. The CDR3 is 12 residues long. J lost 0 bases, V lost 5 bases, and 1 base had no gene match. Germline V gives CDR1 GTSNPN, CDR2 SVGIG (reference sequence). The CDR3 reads CAWGQDSYEQYF. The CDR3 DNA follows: TGTGCCTGGGGACAGGACTCCTACGAGCAGTACTTC.

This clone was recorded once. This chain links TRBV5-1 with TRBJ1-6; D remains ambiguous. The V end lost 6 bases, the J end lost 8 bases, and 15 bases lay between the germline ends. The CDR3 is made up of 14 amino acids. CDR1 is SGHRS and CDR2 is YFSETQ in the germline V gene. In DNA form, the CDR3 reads TGCGCCAGCATTTCCGAGCTTCTACATTCACCCCTCCACTTT. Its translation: CASISELLHSPLHF. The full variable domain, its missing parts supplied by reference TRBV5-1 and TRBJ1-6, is KAGVTQTPRYLIKTRGQQVTLSCSPISGHRSVSWYQQTPGQGLQFLFEYFSETQRNKGNFPGRFSGRQFSNSRSEMNVSTLELGDSALYLCASISELLHSPLHFGNGTRLTVT.

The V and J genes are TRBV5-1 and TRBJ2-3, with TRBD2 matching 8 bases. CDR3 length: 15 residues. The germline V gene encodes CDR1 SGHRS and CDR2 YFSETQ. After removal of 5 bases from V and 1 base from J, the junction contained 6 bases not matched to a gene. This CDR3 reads CASSIAGGRTDTQYF. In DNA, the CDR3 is TGCGCCAGCAGTATCGCGGGGGGACGCACAGATACGCAGTATTTT.

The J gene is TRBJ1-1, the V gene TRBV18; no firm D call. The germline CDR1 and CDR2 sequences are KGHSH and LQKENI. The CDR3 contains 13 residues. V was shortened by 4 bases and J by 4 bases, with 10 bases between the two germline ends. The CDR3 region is CASSQGVSTEAFF. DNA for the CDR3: TGTGCCAGCTCACAGGGAGTTAGCACTGAAGCTTTCTTT. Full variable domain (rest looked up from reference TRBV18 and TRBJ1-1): NAGVMQNPRHLVRRRGQEARLRCSPMKGHSHVYWYRQLPEEGLKFMVYLQKENIIDESGMPKERFSAEFPKEGPSILRIQQVVRGDSAAYFCASSQGVSTEAFFGQGTRLTVV.

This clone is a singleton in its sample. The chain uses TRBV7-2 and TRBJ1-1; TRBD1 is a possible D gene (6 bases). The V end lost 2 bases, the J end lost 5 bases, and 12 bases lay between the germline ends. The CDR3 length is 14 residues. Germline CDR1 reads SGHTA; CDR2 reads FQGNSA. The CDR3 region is CASSLLGAGTEAFF. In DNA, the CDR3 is TGTGCCAGCAGCTTATTGGGGGCTGGGACTGAAGCTTTCTTT.

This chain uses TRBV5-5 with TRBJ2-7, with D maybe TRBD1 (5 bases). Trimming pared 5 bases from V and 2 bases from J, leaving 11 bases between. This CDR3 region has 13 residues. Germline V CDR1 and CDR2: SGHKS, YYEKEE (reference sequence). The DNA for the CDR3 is TGTGCCAGCAGAAGGGGCGCTACCTACGAGCAGTACTTC. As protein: CASRRGATYEQYF.

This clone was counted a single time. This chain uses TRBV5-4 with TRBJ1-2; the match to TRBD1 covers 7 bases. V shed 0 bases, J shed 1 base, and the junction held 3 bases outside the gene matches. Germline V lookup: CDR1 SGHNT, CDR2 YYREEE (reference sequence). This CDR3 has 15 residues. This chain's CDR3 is CASSLGTGLNYGYTF. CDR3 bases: TGTGCCAGCAGCTTGGGGACAGGTCTTAACTATGGCTACACCTTC.

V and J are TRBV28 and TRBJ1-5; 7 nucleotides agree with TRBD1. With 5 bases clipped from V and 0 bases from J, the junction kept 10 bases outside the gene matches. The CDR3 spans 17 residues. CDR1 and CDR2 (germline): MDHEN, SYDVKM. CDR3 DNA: TGTGCCAGCAGTCCCCGACAGGGTCTTCCTAGCAATCAGCCCCAGCATTTT. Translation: CASSPRQGLPSNQPQHF. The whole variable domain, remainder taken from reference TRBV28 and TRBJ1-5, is DVKVTQSSRYLVKRTGEKVFLECVQDMDHENMFWYRQDPGLGLRLIYFSYDVKMKEKGDIPEGYSVSREKKERFSLILESASTNQTSMYLCASSPRQGLPSNQPQHFGDGTRLSIL.

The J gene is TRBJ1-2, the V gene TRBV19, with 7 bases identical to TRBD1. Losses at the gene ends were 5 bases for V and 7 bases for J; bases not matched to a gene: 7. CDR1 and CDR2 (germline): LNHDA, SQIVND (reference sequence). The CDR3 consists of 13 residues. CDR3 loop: CASSARDRGGYTF. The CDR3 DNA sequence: TGTGCCAGTAGTGCACGGGACAGAGGTGGCTACACCTTC.

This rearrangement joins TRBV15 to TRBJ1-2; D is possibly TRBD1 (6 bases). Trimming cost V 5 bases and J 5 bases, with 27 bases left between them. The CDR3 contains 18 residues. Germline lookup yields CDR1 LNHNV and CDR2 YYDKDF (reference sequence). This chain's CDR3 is CATSPGGGGAGLNYGYTF. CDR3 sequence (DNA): TGTGCCACCAGCCCCGGGGGTGGGGGGGCAGGTTTAAATTATGGCTACACCTTC.

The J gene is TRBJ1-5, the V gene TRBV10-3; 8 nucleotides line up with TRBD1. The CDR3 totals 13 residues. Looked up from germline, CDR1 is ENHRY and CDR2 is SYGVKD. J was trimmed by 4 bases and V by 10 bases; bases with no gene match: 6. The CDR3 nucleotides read TGTGCCACCATGACAGGGGATAATCAGCCCCAGCATTTT. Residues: CATMTGDNQPQHF.

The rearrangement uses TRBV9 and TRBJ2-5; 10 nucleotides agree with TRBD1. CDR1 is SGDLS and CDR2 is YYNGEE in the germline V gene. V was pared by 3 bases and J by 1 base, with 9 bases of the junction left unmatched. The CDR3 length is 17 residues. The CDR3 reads CASSGPGTGASQETQYF. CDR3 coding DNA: TGTGCCAGCAGCGGCCCCGGGACAGGGGCCTCCCAAGAGACCCAGTACTTC.

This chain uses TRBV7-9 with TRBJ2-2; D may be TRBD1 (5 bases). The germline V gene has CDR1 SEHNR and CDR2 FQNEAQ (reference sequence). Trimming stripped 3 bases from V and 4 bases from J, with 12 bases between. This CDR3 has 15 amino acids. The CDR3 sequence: CASSFEDISTGELFF. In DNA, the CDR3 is TGTGCCAGCAGCTTTGAGGACATAAGCACCGGGGAGCTGTTTTTT. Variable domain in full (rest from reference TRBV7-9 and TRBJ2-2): DTGVSQNPRHKITKRGQNVTFRCDPISEHNRLYWYRQTLGQGPEFLTYFQNEAQLEKSRLLSDRFSAERPKGSFSTLEIQRTEQGDSAMYLCASSFEDISTGELFFGEGSRLTVL.

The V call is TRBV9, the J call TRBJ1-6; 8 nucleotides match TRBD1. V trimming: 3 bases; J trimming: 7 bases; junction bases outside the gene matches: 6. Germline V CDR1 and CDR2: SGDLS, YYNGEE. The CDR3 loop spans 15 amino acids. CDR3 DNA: TGTGCCAGCAGCGCGTCCGGGACAGGAAATTCACCCCTCCACTTT. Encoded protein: CASSASGTGNSPLHF.

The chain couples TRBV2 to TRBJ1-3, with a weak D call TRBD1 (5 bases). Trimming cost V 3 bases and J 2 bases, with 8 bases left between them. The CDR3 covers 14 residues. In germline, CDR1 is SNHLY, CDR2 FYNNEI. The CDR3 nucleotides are TGTGCCAGCAGTGACCGACAGACTGGAAACACCATATATTTT. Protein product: CASSDRQTGNTIYF.